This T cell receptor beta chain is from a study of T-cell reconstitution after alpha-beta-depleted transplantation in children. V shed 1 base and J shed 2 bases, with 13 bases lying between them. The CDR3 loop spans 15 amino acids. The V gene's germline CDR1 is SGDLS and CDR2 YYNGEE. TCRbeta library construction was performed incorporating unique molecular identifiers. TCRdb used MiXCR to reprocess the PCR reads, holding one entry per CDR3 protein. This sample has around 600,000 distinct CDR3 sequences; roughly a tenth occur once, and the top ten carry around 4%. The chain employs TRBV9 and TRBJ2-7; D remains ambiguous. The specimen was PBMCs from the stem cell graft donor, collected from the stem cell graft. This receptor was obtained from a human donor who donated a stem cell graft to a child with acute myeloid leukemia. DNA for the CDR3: TGTGCCAGCAGCGTATTGTCAGGCCCCACCTACGAGCAGTACTTC. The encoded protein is CASSVLSGPTYEQYF.